Following are 20 T cell receptor beta chains from one sample sequenced in a study of T cell responses to AZD1222 COVID-19 vaccine. Generated by immunoSEQ multiplex PCR, the TCRdb table keeps only in-frame clones and is missing some. The sample has over 100,000 clones, 90% to 95% seen once. Source: peripheral blood, taken on day 0 of AZD1222 vaccination. The receptors stem from an adult in good health.

The J gene is TRBJ1-5, the V gene TRBV2, with a weak D call TRBD1 (6 bases). The CDR3 is 15 residues long. Germline assignment: CDR1 SNHLY and CDR2 FYNNEI. Between the trimmed V and J ends, which lost 7 bases and 3 bases, there was a span of 16 bases. CDR3 loop: CASTEGTSYNQPQHF. Here the CDR3 DNA reads TGTGCCAGCACCGAGGGGACATCTTACAATCAGCCCCAGCATTTT.

The rearrangement uses TRBV7-9 and TRBJ1-2; D remains unclear. The germline gives CDR1 SEHNR, CDR2 FQNEAQ (reference sequence). V dropped 1 base and J dropped 5 bases, with 5 bases sitting between them. CDR3 size: 12 residues. DNA of the CDR3: TGTGCCAGCAGCTTAGAACGGTATGGCTACACCTTC. This gives the protein CASSLERYGYTF.

The chain uses TRBV18 and TRBJ1-1; 7 nucleotides match TRBD1. V was pared by 6 bases and J by 0 bases, with 4 bases of the junction left unmatched. CDR1 is KGHSH and CDR2 is LQKENI in the germline V gene. CDR3 length: 14 residues. The CDR3 protein is CASSTTGMNTEAFF. The CDR3 DNA is TGTGCCAGCTCGACGACAGGGATGAACACTGAAGCTTTCTTT.

The chain combines TRBV2 with TRBJ2-7, with D hard to call. Germline V gene data show CDR1 as SNHLY and CDR2 as FYNNEI. The CDR3 totals 15 residues. Trimming shortened V by 2 bases and J by 0 bases, and 11 bases separated the two germline ends. DNA for the CDR3: TGTGCCAGCAGTGAATTGGGCGTTAGCTCCTACGAGCAGTACTTC. This codes for CASSELGVSSYEQYF.

J is TRBJ1-2 and V is TRBV5-5; D call uncertain. The CDR3 length is 12 residues. V was shortened by 0 bases and J by 8 bases, with 8 bases between the two germline ends. CDR1 is SGHKS, CDR2 YYEKEE, per germline (reference sequence). The CDR3 loop reads CASSLGGTGYTF. CDR3 nucleotide sequence: TGTGCCAGCAGCTTGGGGGGTACCGGCTACACCTTC. Full variable domain (remainder filled in from reference TRBV5-5 and TRBJ1-2): DAGVTQSPTHLIKTRGQQVTLRCSPISGHKSVSWYQQVLGQGPQFIFQYYEKEERGRGNFPDRFSARQFPNYSSELNVNALLLGDSALYLCASSLGGTGYTFGSGTRLTVV.

This chain uses TRBV20-1 with TRBJ1-4; D perhaps matches TRBD1 (5 bases). The germline V and J ends were trimmed by 3 bases and 8 bases, with 7 bases remaining between them. The CDR3 is made up of 11 amino acids. Germline CDR1 reads DFQATT; CDR2 reads SNEGSKA (reference sequence). CDR3 nucleotide sequence: TGCAGTGCTAGTGGGACCGAAAAACTGTTTTTT. This translates into CSASGTEKLFF.

The chain has TRBV12-3 or TRBV12-4 and TRBJ1-1, with D perhaps matching TRBD1 (6 bases). CDR3 length: 12 residues. V lost 6 bases, J lost 4 bases, and 9 bases lay in between. CDR3 loop: CASRQGTTEAFF. CDR3 coding DNA: TGTGCCAGCAGGCAGGGGACCACTGAAGCTTTCTTT.

The genes are TRBV4-2 and TRBJ1-1; no clear D. V shed 4 bases and J shed 10 bases, with 13 bases lying between them. The CDR3 is made up of 12 amino acids. Germline values: CDR1 LGHNA, CDR2 YNFKEQ. The CDR3 is CASSLKEGIAFF. CDR3 bases: TGTGCCAGCAGCCTCAAAGAAGGGATAGCTTTCTTT.

The chain has TRBV6-1 and TRBJ1-1; D may be TRBD1 (5 bases). V gave up 5 bases and J gave up 8 bases, with 9 bases separating them. This CDR3 is 11 amino acids long. Per the germline V gene, CDR1 is MNHNS and CDR2 is SASEGT. Here the CDR3 DNA reads TGTGCCAGCAGTTCGAAGGGGGAAGCTTTCTTT. Translating gives CASSSKGEAFF.

The chain employs TRBV28 and TRBJ2-1, with 10 bases fitting TRBD1. The J segment lost 2 bases and the V segment lost 5 bases, leaving 12 bases of the junction unmatched. The germline CDR1 and CDR2 sequences are MDHEN and SYDVKM. The CDR3 is made up of 18 amino acids. The CDR3 reads CASSPISPGQGTYNEQFF. CDR3 in DNA: TGTGCCAGCAGTCCTATATCCCCGGGACAGGGGACCTACAATGAGCAGTTCTTC.

The gene calls are TRBV28 and TRBJ1-1, with TRBD1 matching 7 bases. CDR1 is MDHEN and CDR2 is SYDVKM in the germline V gene. The CDR3 spans 16 residues. V dropped 1 base and J dropped 4; count of bases not matched to a gene: 9. The CDR3 here is CASSLSSTGKRTEAFF. CDR3 nucleotides: TGTGCCAGCAGTTTATCCTCGACAGGGAAGCGCACTGAAGCTTTCTTT.

This chain joins TRBV13 and TRBJ2-3, with no clear D. The V end lost 4 bases, the J end lost 0 bases, and 5 bases lay between the germline ends. Germline V gives CDR1 PRHDT, CDR2 FYEKMQ (reference sequence). The CDR3 has 13 residues. CDR3 in DNA: TGTGCCAGCAGCTCGTCTAGCACAGATACGCAGTATTTT. Translating it yields CASSSSSTDTQYF.

V is TRBV18 and J is TRBJ1-4, with D tentatively TRBD1 (5 bases). V lost 5 bases to trimming and J lost 0 bases, with 13 bases between them. CDR3 length: 16 amino acids. The V gene's germline CDR1 is KGHSH and CDR2 LQKENI. CDR3 loop: CASSTGQAATNEKLFF. Written as DNA, the CDR3 is TGTGCCAGCTCAACTGGACAAGCTGCAACTAATGAAAAACTGTTTTTT.

The V and J genes are TRBV11-2 and TRBJ1-2; tentative D call: TRBD1 (6 bases). Trimming cost V 6 bases and J 8 bases, with 16 bases left between them. The CDR3 runs to 13 residues. Germline CDR1 is SGHAT and CDR2 is FQNNGV. The chain's CDR3 is CASRVTGNPGYTF. CDR3 sequence (DNA): TGTGCCAGCAGGGTCACAGGGAACCCAGGCTACACCTTC.

J is TRBJ1-2 and V is TRBV4-1; maybe TRBD1 (5 bases). The CDR3 consists of 17 residues. CDR1 is MGHRA, CDR2 YSYEKL, per germline. The V and J ends lost 0 bases and 7 bases respectively, with 21 bases between them. CDR3 coding DNA: TGCGCCAGCAGCCAAGACCAGAACAGGCTCCTTACTGGTGGCTACACCTTC. This translates into CASSQDQNRLLTGGYTF.

The chain combines TRBV2 with TRBJ1-1; TRBD1 matches 7 bases. V lost 10 bases, J lost 0 bases, and 5 bases stayed unmatched. Per germline, CDR1 SNHLY and CDR2 FYNNEI. This CDR3 has 13 amino acids. CDR3 DNA sequence: TGTGCCACCAGGGGACAGATGAACACTGAAGCTTTCTTT. It yields the protein CATRGQMNTEAFF.

The V gene is TRBV29-1, the J gene TRBJ1-1; 8 nucleotides match TRBD1. CDR1 SQVTM and CDR2 ANQGSEA come from the germline V gene. The ends lost 0 bases at V and 6 bases at J; junction bases unmatched: 6. The CDR3 contains 14 residues. CDR3 in amino acids: CSVEEGQGAPEAFF. The CDR3 nucleotides read TGCAGCGTTGAAGAAGGACAGGGCGCGCCTGAAGCTTTCTTT.

J is TRBJ1-2 and V is TRBV2; D gene ambiguous. The CDR3 consists of 14 residues. Germline-derived CDR1 and CDR2 are SNHLY and FYNNEI. Trimming pared 3 bases from V and 8 bases from J, leaving 16 bases between. CDR3 DNA: TGTGCCAGCAGTGAGGATGACGTGTTTCACGGCTACACCTTC. Encoded protein: CASSEDDVFHGYTF.

The gene calls are TRBV30 and TRBJ2-1, with D unclear. V lost 1 base and J 10 bases, leaving 11 bases between the germline ends. This CDR3 is 12 amino acids long. CDR1 and CDR2 from the germline V gene are GTSNPN and SVGIG (reference sequence). The CDR3 DNA sequence: TGTGCCTGGAGTGGGGCCCGGCCAGAGCAGTTCTTC. It codes for CAWSGARPEQFF.

The gene calls are TRBV2 and TRBJ1-3, with D maybe TRBD1 (5 bases). The germline V and J ends were trimmed by 11 bases and 0 bases, with 17 bases remaining between them. Germline V CDR1 and CDR2: SNHLY, FYNNEI. The CDR3 is made up of 15 amino acids. The CDR3 region is CAGRRGPLSGNTIYF. In DNA, the CDR3 is TGTGCCGGGAGGCGGGGACCGCTCTCTGGAAACACCATATATTTT.